These 20 T cell receptor beta chains were sequenced from one sample in a study of identical twins. TCRdb ran MiXCR on the 5' RACE reads and lists one entry per CDR3 protein. Found here are hundreds of thousands of distinct CDR3 sequences, around 21% of them singletons; the top ten hold 4% to 5.5%. Another study also made use of these data, one on T cells expressing NK-cell markers.

The sequenced sample consisted of PBMCs. These receptors were taken from a woman aged 18-29 years in good health.

The chain recombines TRBV12-3 or TRBV12-4 with TRBJ1-2, with a tentative D call TRBD1 (6 bases). The CDR3 runs to 16 residues. V lost 4 bases and J lost 5, with 20 bases in between. The CDR3 nucleotides are TGTGCCAGCAGTTCCCCCTTTCTGGGGGCGCATTATGGCTACACCTTC. This sequence encodes CASSSPFLGAHYGYTF.

The CDR3 region has the DNA TGTGCCAGCAGCCAAGATCTTAGGTCCAGCACAGATACGCAGTATTTT. Protein product: CASSQDLRSSTDTQYF. This chain uses TRBV3-1 with TRBJ2-3; D call uncertain. The ends were cut back, 0 bases at V and 0 bases at J, with 10 bases in the middle. This CDR3 spans 16 amino acids. Per the germline V gene, CDR1 is LGHDT and CDR2 is YNNKEL (reference sequence).

This clonotype was found a few times. The rearrangement uses TRBV29-1 and TRBJ2-7, with D perhaps matching TRBD1 or TRBD2 (6 bases each). CDR3 length: 15 residues. V was pared by 6 bases and J by 0 bases, with 18 bases between. Per the germline V gene, CDR1 is SQVTM and CDR2 is ANQGSEA. This CDR3 is CSVGRGTVSSYEQYF. The DNA for the CDR3 is TGCAGCGTCGGAAGGGGGACTGTGAGCTCCTACGAGCAGTACTTC.

This clonotype was found many times. This chain links TRBV10-3 with TRBJ1-2; 7 nucleotides match TRBD1. The CDR3 covers 15 residues. Germline V gene sequence: CDR1 ENHRY, CDR2 SYGVKD. With V trimmed by 3 bases and J by 3 bases, 7 bases remained unmatched. The CDR3 loop is CAISDRQGVDYGYTF. CDR3 coding DNA: TGTGCCATCAGTGACCGACAGGGTGTAGACTATGGCTACACCTTC.

The genes are TRBV7-9 and TRBJ2-7; 11 bases fit TRBD2. Germline V gene sequence: CDR1 SEHNR, CDR2 FQNEAQ (reference sequence). CDR3 length: 15 residues. Trimming cost V 4 bases and J 2 bases; bases outside gene matches: 4. In nucleotides, the CDR3 is TGTGCCAGCAGCTCTCTAGCGGGAGGAGCCTACGAGCAGTACTTC. Amino acid sequence: CASSSLAGGAYEQYF.

The sample holds a few counts of this clonotype. The genes are TRBV29-1 and TRBJ2-7; weak D call: TRBD1 (6 bases). Germline CDR1 reads SQVTM; CDR2 reads ANQGSEA. Trimming shortened V by 4 bases and J by 7 bases, and 23 bases separated the two germline ends. The CDR3 has 15 amino acids. The CDR3, as DNA: TGCAGCGTTGTCATTCCGGGACACTTTTTAGGGGAGCAGTACTTC. Amino acids: CSVVIPGHFLGEQYF.

This clonotype was seen only a few times. This chain's CDR3 is CANGAGPGGYTF. The CDR3 region has the DNA TGTGCCAACGGGGCAGGGCCTGGTGGCTACACCTTC. This sequence joins TRBV10-3 and TRBJ1-2, with D perhaps TRBD1 (5 bases). CDR3 size: 12 residues. Germline lookup yields CDR1 ENHRY and CDR2 SYGVKD. Trimming pared 10 bases from V and 7 bases from J, leaving 16 bases between.

This clonotype was seen at least ten times. V is TRBV12-3 or TRBV12-4 and J is TRBJ2-4, with a tentative D call TRBD2 (5 bases). V lost 7 bases, J lost 13 bases, and 14 bases lay in between. The CDR3 has 11 residues. The CDR3 DNA reads TGTGCCAGCAAAACTAGAGGGCAACAGTACTTC. Its translation: CASKTRGQQYF.

At least ten counts were recorded for this clonotype. The chain combines TRBV7-9 with TRBJ2-2; TRBD2 is a possible D gene (6 bases). This CDR3 contains 14 residues. Germline assignment: CDR1 SEHNR and CDR2 FQNEAQ (reference sequence). The V and J ends lost 3 bases and 5 bases respectively, with 10 bases between them. DNA of the CDR3: TGTGCCAGCAGCTTGATCGGAGGGACCGGGGAGCTGTTTTTT. Its translation: CASSLIGGTGELFF.

V and J are TRBV12-3 or TRBV12-4 and TRBJ2-7; TRBD1 might be the D (6 bases). V lost 5 bases, J lost 6 bases, and 17 bases lay in between. This CDR3 is built from 14 residues. CDR3 in DNA: TGTGCCAGCAGTAGCTATATCAGGGGCGGCGAGCAGTACTTC. This codes for CASSSYIRGGEQYF.

The V gene is TRBV20-1, the J gene TRBJ2-7; 10 nucleotides align to TRBD2. The trim removed 5 bases at V and 4 bases at J, leaving 8 bases unmatched. The CDR3 consists of 14 residues. Germline assignment: CDR1 DFQATT and CDR2 SNEGSKA (reference sequence). Here the CDR3 DNA reads TGCAGTGCTGGACTAGCGGAGGGTGGGTACGAGCAGTACTTC. Translated, it gives CSAGLAEGGYEQYF.

V and J are TRBV10-1 and TRBJ2-1; 9 nucleotides match TRBD2. The junction had 23 bases not matched to a gene; V was cut back by 5 bases and J by 0 bases. Germline V CDR1 and CDR2: WNHNN, SYGVQD (reference sequence). The CDR3 contains 22 residues. CDR3 in amino acids: CASSLSPGQRLAEHNSYNEQFF. As DNA, the CDR3 is TGCGCCAGCAGTCTTAGTCCGGGACAAAGACTAGCGGAGCACAACTCCTACAATGAGCAGTTCTTC.

The chain combines TRBV6-1 with TRBJ1-4; tentative D call: TRBD1 (5 bases). The CDR3 spans 15 residues. CDR1 is MNHNS, CDR2 SASEGT, per germline. V lost 5 bases, J lost 4 bases, and 14 bases lay in between. The CDR3 DNA reads TGTGCCAGCAGTACCCCGGGACTGAGTAATGAAAAACTGTTTTTT. This encodes CASSTPGLSNEKLFF.

Many counts were recorded for this clonotype. The chain joins TRBV6-6 to TRBJ1-3, with D unclear. There are 12 residues in the CDR3. Germline V gene sequence: CDR1 MNHNY, CDR2 SVGAGI (reference sequence). Between the trimmed V and J ends, which lost 2 bases and 6 bases, there was a span of 5 bases. DNA for the CDR3: TGTGCCAGCAGTTACGAGGAAAACACCATATATTTT. This codes for CASSYEENTIYF.

The table lists this clonotype with many counts. The J gene is TRBJ2-7, the V gene TRBV29-1; weak D call: TRBD1 (6 bases). Trimming took off 5 bases at V and 3 bases at J, with 14 bases between the two ends. Germline values: CDR1 SQVTM, CDR2 ANQGSEA. CDR3 length: 13 residues. CDR3 region: CSVIRDTVYEQYF. The CDR3 DNA follows: TGCAGCGTTATCCGGGACACGGTCTACGAGCAGTACTTC.

The chain has TRBV9 and TRBJ1-2, with D unclear. This CDR3 comprises 14 residues. Germline-derived CDR1 and CDR2 are SGDLS and YYNGEE. Deletions cut 2 bases from V and 2 bases from J, with 10 bases between. CDR3 sequence: CASSVLDLNYGYTF. CDR3 bases: TGTGCCAGCAGCGTTTTAGATTTAAACTATGGCTACACCTTC.

The table lists this clonotype with many counts. The chain links TRBV28 to TRBJ2-2; TRBD2 might be the D (6 bases). Germline V gene lookup returns CDR1 MDHEN and CDR2 SYDVKM. Trimming took off 6 bases at V and 3 bases at J, with 17 bases between the two ends. CDR3 length: 16 amino acids. In DNA, the CDR3 is TGTGCCAGCAGCCCAAGACTAGGAAAAGACACCGGGGAGCTGTTTTTT. The encoded protein is CASSPRLGKDTGELFF.

This clonotype was picked up a small number of times. This chain uses TRBV20-1 with TRBJ2-5; 9 bases are shared with TRBD2. With V trimmed by 3 bases and J by 5 bases, 7 bases remained unmatched. Germline V gene sequence: CDR1 DFQATT, CDR2 SNEGSKA (reference sequence). The CDR3 length is 14 residues. CDR3 residues: CSASYGGRGETQYF. CDR3 nucleotides: TGCAGTGCTAGTTATGGCGGGAGGGGGGAGACCCAGTACTTC.

The genes are TRBV6-1 and TRBJ1-2; D is ambiguous. The CDR3 length is 15 residues. Between the trimmed V and J ends, which lost 3 bases and 0 bases, there was a span of 11 bases. Germline-derived CDR1 and CDR2 are MNHNS and SASEGT. The CDR3: CASSDYRGTNYGYTF. The CDR3, as DNA: TGTGCCAGCAGTGATTACAGAGGGACTAACTATGGCTACACCTTC.

The chain has TRBV5-1 and TRBJ2-4; 7 bases match TRBD1. V shed 0 bases, J shed 0 bases, and the junction held 3 bases outside the gene matches. CDR3 size: 16 residues. Germline V CDR1 and CDR2: SGHRS, YFSETQ. The CDR3 sequence: CASSLAPGGAKNIQYF. The CDR3 coding sequence is TGCGCCAGCAGCTTGGCCCCAGGGGGAGCCAAAAACATTCAGTACTTC.